This T cell receptor (beta chain) was identified in a study of blood T cells in healthy people across ages. It was with a sample-barcoded 5' primer and a J-beta primer mix that a second PCR of roughly 6 to 11 cycles was run. Every single cDNA molecule received a tag from a template-switch adaptor with 12 random nucleotides. A single record per CDR3 protein comes from TCRdb applying MiXCR to the 5' RACE reads. The sample carries 600,000 to 850,000 distinct CDR3 sequences, approximately 25% recorded once. As for this clonotype: Its antigen is not identified.

Whole-study findings and limits: Naive CD4+ cells and diversity were both higher in long-lived donors than in aged donors.

V was trimmed by 5 bases and J by 8 bases, leaving 15 bases between them. The CDR3 is 14 amino acids. Germline V gene sequence: CDR1 SEHNR, CDR2 FQNEAQ (reference sequence). This same sample was also taken into another study, of T cells of mothers and their children. Turning to that study: For related and unrelated pairs alike, thymic selection shapes TCR recombination output similarly.

This receptor was identified in a boy younger than 18 in good health. The source material was blood. The J gene is TRBJ1-4, the V gene TRBV7-9; D is perhaps TRBD1 (6 bases). As DNA, the CDR3 is TGTGCCAGCAGCCGAACAGGGTTAGGCGAAAAACTGTTTTTT. Residues: CASSRTGLGEKLFF.